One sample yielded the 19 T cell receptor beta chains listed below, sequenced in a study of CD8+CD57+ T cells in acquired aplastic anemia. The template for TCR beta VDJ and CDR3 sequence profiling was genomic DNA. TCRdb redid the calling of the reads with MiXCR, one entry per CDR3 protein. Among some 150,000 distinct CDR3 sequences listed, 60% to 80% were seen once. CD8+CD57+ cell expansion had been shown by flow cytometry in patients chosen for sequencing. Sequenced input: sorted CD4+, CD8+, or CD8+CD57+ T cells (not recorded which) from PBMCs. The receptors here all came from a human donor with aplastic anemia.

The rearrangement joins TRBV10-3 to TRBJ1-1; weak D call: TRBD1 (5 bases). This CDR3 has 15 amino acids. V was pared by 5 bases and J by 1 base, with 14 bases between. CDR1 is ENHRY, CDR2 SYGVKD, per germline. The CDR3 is CAISPGGWGNTEAFF. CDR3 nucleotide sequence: TGTGCCATCAGTCCTGGGGGGTGGGGGAACACTGAAGCTTTCTTT.

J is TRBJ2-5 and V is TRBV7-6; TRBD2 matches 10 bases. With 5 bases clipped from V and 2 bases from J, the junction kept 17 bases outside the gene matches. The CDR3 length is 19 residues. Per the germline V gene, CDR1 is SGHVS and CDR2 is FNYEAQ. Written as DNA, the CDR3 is TGTGCCAGCAGCGCTACCCCGGGTGGTTTAGCGGGAGGTCAAGAGACCCAGTACTTC. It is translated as CASSATPGGLAGGQETQYF.

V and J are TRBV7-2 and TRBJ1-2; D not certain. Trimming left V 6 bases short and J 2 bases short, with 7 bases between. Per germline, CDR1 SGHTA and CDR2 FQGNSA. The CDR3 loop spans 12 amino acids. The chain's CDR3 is CASSWGNYGYTF. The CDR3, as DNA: TGTGCCAGCAGTTGGGGAAACTATGGCTACACCTTC.

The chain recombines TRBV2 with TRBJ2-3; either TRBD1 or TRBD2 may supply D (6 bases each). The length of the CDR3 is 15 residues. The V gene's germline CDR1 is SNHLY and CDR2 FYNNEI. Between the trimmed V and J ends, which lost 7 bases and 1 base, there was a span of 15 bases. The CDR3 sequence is CASIQQGGGTDTQYF. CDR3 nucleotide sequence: TGTGCCAGCATCCAACAGGGAGGAGGCACAGATACGCAGTATTTT. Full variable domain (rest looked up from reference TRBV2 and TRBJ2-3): EPEVTQTPSHQVTQMGQEVILRCVPISNHLYFYWYRQILGQKVEFLVSFYNNEISEKSEIFDDQFSVERPDGSNFTLKIRSTKLEDSAMYFCASIQQGGGTDTQYFGPGTRLTVL.

The CDR3 reads CASSLVSGRTEAFF. The CDR3 DNA sequence: TGCGCCAGCAGCTTGGTTTCGGGGCGCACTGAAGCTTTCTTT. The chain carries TRBV5-1 and TRBJ1-1; the D gene is possibly TRBD1 (5 bases). V gave up 0 bases and J gave up 4 bases, with 10 bases separating them. The germline CDR1 and CDR2 sequences are SGHRS and YFSETQ. There are 14 residues in the CDR3. The full variable domain, rest sourced from reference TRBV5-1 and TRBJ1-1, is KAGVTQTPRYLIKTRGQQVTLSCSPISGHRSVSWYQQTPGQGLQFLFEYFSETQRNKGNFPGRFSGRQFSNSRSEMNVSTLELGDSALYLCASSLVSGRTEAFFGQGTRLTVV.

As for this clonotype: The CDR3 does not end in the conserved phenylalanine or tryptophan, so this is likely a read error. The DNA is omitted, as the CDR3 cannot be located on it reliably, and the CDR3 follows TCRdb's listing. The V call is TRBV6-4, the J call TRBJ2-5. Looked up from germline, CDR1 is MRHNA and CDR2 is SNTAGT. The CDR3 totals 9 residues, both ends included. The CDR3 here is CASSTEWQS.

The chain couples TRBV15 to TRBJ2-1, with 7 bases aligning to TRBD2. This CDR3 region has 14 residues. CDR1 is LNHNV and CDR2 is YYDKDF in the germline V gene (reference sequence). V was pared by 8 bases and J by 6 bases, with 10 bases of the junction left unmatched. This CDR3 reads CATELAIGVNEQFF. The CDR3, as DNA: TGTGCCACCGAACTAGCGATCGGGGTCAATGAGCAGTTCTTC.

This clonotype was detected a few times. CDR3: CASSLEGLTDTQYF. CDR3 DNA sequence: TGTGCCAGCAGCTTAGAGGGACTTACAGATACGCAGTATTTT. The chain combines TRBV7-9 with TRBJ2-3; tentatively, D is TRBD2 (6 bases). V was clipped by 1 base and J by 3 bases, with 8 bases between them. This CDR3 region has 14 residues. Germline lookup yields CDR1 SEHNR and CDR2 FQNEAQ (reference sequence).

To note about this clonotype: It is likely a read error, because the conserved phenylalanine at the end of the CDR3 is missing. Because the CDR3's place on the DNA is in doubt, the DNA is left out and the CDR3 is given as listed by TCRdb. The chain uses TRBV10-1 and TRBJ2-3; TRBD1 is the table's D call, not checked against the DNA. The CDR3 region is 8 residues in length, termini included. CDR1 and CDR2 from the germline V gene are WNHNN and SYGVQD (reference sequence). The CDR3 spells CASSDLRD.

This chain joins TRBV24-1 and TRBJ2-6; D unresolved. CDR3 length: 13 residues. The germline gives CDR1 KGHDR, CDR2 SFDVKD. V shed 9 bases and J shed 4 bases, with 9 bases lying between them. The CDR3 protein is CATSPSGANVLTF. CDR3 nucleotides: TGTGCCACCTCTCCATCGGGGGCCAACGTCCTGACTTTC.

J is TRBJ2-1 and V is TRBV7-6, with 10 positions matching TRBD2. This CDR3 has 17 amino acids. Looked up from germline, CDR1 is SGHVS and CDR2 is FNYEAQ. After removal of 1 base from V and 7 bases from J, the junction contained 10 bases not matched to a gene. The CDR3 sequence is CASSLGLAGPYRNEQFF. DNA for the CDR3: TGTGCCAGCAGCTTAGGACTAGCGGGTCCCTACCGAAATGAGCAGTTCTTC. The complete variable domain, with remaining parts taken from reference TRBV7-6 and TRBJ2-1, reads GAGVSQSPRYKVTKRGQDVALRCDPISGHVSLYWYRQALGQGPEFLTYFNYEAQQDKSGLPNDRFSAERPEGSISTLTIQRTEQRDSAMYRCASSLGLAGPYRNEQFFGPGTRLTVL.

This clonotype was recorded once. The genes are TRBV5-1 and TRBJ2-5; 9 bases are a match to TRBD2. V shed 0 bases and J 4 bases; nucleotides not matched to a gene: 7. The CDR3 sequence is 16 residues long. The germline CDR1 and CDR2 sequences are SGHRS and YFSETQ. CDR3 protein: CASSLVGLAGRETQYF. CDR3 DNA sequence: TGCGCCAGCAGCTTGGTAGGGCTAGCGGGGAGAGAGACCCAGTACTTC.

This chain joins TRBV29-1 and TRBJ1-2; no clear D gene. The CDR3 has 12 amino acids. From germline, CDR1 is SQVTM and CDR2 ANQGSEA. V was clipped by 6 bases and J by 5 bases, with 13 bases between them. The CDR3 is CSVAELVYGYTF. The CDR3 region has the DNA TGCAGCGTGGCCGAGTTAGTTTATGGCTACACCTTC.

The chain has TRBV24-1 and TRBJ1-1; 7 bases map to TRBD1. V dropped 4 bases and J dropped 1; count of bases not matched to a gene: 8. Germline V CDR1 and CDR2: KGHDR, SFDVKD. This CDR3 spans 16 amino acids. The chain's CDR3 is CATSDHRGGPNTEAFF. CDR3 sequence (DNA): TGTGCCACCAGTGACCACCGAGGGGGCCCGAACACTGAAGCTTTCTTT.

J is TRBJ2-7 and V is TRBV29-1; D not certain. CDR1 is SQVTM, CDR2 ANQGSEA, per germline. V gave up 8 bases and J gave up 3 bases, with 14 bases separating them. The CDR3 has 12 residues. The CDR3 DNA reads TGCAGCTTCGGCGAGTGGGGCTACGAGCAGTACTTC. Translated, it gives CSFGEWGYEQYF.

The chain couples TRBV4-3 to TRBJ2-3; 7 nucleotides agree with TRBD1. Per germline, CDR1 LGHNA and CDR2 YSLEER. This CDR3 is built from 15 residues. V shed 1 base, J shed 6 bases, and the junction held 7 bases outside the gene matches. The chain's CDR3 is CASSQGAGGPDTQYF. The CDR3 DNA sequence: TGCGCCAGCAGCCAAGGTGCAGGGGGTCCCGATACGCAGTATTTT.

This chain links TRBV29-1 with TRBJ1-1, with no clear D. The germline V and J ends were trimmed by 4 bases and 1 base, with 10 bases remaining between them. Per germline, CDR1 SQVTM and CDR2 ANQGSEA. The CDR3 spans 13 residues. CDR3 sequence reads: CSVVAHGNTEAFF. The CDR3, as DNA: TGCAGCGTTGTAGCCCACGGGAACACTGAAGCTTTCTTT.

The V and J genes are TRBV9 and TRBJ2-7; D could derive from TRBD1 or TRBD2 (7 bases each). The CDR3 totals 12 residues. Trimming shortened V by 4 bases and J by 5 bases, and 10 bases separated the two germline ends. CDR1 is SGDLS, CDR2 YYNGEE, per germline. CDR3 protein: CASSPGGDEQYF. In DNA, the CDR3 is TGTGCCAGCAGCCCAGGGGGGGACGAGCAGTACTTC.

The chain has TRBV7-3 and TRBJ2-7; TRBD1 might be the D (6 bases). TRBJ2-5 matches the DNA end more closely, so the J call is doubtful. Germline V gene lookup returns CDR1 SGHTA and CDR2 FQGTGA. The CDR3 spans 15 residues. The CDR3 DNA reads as TGTGCCAGCAGCGATCACACAGGGCGCCAAGAGACCCAGTACTTC. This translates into CASSDHTGRQETQYF.